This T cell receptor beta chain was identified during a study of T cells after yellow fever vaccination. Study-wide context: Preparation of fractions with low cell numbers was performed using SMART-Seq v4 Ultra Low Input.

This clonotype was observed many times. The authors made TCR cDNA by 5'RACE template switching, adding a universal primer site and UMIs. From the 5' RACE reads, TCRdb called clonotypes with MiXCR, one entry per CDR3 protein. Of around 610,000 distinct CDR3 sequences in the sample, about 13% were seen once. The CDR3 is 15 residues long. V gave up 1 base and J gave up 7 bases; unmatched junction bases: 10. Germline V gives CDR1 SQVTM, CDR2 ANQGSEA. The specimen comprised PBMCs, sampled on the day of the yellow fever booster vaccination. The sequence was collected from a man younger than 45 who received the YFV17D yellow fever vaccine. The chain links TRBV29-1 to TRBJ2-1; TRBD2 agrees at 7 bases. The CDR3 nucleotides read TGCAGCGTTGAAGGGGTGGCGGGAGCCTTGAATGAGCAGTTCTTC. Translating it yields CSVEGVAGALNEQFF.